This is a list of T cell receptor beta chains from one sample in a study of blood T cell repertoires in COVID-19. Profiling relied on immunoSEQ multiplex PCR, and the TCRdb table lists in-frame clones only, not all of them. The sample has approximately 200,000 clones, 80% to 90% seen once. The sequenced material came from peripheral blood. These receptors were taken from a woman in her forties or fifties with acute or convalescent COVID-19. The CDR3 runs from the conserved cysteine through the conserved F or W. D genes are given only for firm matches. Rows may omit the clone size; those that give it use once, few, many or a size class.

D gene	clone size	J gene	V gene	CDR3 protein	CDR3 DNA
.	.	TRBJ1-4	TRBV19	CASSIGETANEKLFF	TGTGCCAGTAGTATAGGTGAGACAGCTAATGAAAAACTGTTTTTT
.	.	TRBJ2-7	TRBV7-2	CASSFLAGWSYEQYF	TGTGCCAGCAGCTTCCTGGCGGGCTGGTCCTACGAGCAGTACTTC
TRBD2	few	TRBJ2-1	TRBV5-1	CASSSQAGGDNEQFF	TGCGCCAGCAGCTCCCAAGCGGGGGGGGACAATGAGCAGTTCTTC
.	.	TRBJ1-2	TRBV9	CASSVGTETFDYGYTF	TGTGCCAGCAGCGTAGGGACAGAGACCTTTGACTATGGCTACACCTTC
.	once	TRBJ1-5	TRBV12-3/TRBV12-4	CASSFQDQPQHF	TGTGCCAGCAGTTTCCAGGATCAGCCCCAGCATTTT
TRBD1	.	TRBJ1-4	TRBV3-1/TRBV3-2	CASSQFPGTASEKLFF	TGTGCCAGCAGCCAATTTCCCGGGACAGCAAGTGAAAAACTGTTTTTT
.	few	TRBJ1-2	TRBV5-1	CASSLDLTVLWGYTF	TGCGCCAGCAGCTTGGACTTGACAGTTCTCTGGGGCTACACCTTC
TRBD2	.	TRBJ2-2	TRBV5-1	CASSLGLAGATGELFF	TGCGCCAGCAGCTTGGGGCTAGCGGGGGCCACCGGGGAGCTGTTTTTT
.	.	TRBJ2-3	TRBV27	CASSSRMRERDTQYF	TGTGCCAGCAGTTCCAGGATGAGGGAGCGGGATACGCAGTATTTT
TRBD1	.	TRBJ2-2	TRBV11-3	CASSPRQGSGELFF	TGTGCCAGCAGCCCCCGACAGGGGTCCGGGGAGCTGTTTTTT
.	.	TRBJ1-5	TRBV24-1	CATSDPRQDSNQPQHF	TGTGCCACCAGTGATCCAAGACAGGATAGCAATCAGCCCCAGCATTTT
TRBD1	.	TRBJ2-7	TRBV7-6	CASLSPGQGRHEQYF	TGTGCCAGTCTCAGTCCGGGACAGGGTCGCCACGAGCAGTACTTC
.	.	TRBJ2-7	TRBV5-1	CASRTGLLSYEQYF	TGCGCCAGCAGGACGGGACTCTTGTCCTACGAGCAGTACTTC
.	.	TRBJ1-6	TRBV9	CASSVGAQLNSPLHF	TGTGCCAGCAGCGTAGGGGCCCAGTTAAATTCACCCCTCCACTTT
.	.	TRBJ1-2	TRBV6-6	CASSLTGFGYTF	TGTGCCAGCAGTTTAACAGGGTTTGGCTACACCTTC
TRBD2	.	TRBJ2-5	TRBV7-2	CASSLGMSGIIQETQYF	TGTGCCAGCAGCTTAGGGATGAGCGGGATTATCCAAGAGACCCAGTACTTC
.	.	TRBJ2-1	TRBV9	CASSLRGGSGLYNEQFF	TGTGCCAGCAGCCTCAGGGGAGGTAGCGGGCTCTACAATGAGCAGTTCTTC
.	.	TRBJ2-7	TRBV18	CASSLREGEEYF	TGTGCCAGCTCCTTAAGAGAGGGAGAGGAGTACTTC
.	.	TRBJ1-5	TRBV19	CASTGDPDYSNQPQHF	TGTGCCAGTACGGGGGACCCGGATTATAGCAATCAGCCCCAGCATTTT
TRBD2	few	TRBJ2-1	TRBV30	CAWRWGSGGSNNEQFF	TGTGCCTGGAGATGGGGTAGCGGGGGCTCGAACAATGAGCAGTTCTTC
.	few	TRBJ2-3	TRBV7-2	CASSLWQSTDTQYF	TGTGCCAGCAGCTTATGGCAGAGCACAGATACGCAGTATTTT
TRBD1	few	TRBJ2-7	TRBV3-1/TRBV3-2	CASSQRQGADEQYF	TGTGCCAGCAGCCAAAGACAGGGGGCCGACGAGCAGTACTTC
TRBD2	once	TRBJ2-3	TRBV7-9	CALRTSGRDTQYF	TGTGCCTTGAGGACTAGCGGGAGAGATACGCAGTATTTT
.	.	TRBJ1-2	TRBV4-1	CASSQDSGGGLYGYTF	TGCGCCAGCAGCCAAGATTCGGGCGGAGGGTTATATGGCTACACCTTC
.	.	TRBJ2-7	TRBV30	CAWTVGKSYEQYF	TGTGCCTGGACCGTCGGGAAATCCTACGAGCAGTACTTC
.	.	TRBJ2-3	TRBV5-5	CASSLAGRATDTQYF	TGTGCCAGCAGCTTGGCCGGGAGAGCCACAGATACGCAGTATTTT
.	.	TRBJ2-3	TRBV7-9	CASSLGAAGLFTDTQYF	TGTGCCAGCAGCTTAGGCGCGGCGGGACTCTTCACAGATACGCAGTATTTT